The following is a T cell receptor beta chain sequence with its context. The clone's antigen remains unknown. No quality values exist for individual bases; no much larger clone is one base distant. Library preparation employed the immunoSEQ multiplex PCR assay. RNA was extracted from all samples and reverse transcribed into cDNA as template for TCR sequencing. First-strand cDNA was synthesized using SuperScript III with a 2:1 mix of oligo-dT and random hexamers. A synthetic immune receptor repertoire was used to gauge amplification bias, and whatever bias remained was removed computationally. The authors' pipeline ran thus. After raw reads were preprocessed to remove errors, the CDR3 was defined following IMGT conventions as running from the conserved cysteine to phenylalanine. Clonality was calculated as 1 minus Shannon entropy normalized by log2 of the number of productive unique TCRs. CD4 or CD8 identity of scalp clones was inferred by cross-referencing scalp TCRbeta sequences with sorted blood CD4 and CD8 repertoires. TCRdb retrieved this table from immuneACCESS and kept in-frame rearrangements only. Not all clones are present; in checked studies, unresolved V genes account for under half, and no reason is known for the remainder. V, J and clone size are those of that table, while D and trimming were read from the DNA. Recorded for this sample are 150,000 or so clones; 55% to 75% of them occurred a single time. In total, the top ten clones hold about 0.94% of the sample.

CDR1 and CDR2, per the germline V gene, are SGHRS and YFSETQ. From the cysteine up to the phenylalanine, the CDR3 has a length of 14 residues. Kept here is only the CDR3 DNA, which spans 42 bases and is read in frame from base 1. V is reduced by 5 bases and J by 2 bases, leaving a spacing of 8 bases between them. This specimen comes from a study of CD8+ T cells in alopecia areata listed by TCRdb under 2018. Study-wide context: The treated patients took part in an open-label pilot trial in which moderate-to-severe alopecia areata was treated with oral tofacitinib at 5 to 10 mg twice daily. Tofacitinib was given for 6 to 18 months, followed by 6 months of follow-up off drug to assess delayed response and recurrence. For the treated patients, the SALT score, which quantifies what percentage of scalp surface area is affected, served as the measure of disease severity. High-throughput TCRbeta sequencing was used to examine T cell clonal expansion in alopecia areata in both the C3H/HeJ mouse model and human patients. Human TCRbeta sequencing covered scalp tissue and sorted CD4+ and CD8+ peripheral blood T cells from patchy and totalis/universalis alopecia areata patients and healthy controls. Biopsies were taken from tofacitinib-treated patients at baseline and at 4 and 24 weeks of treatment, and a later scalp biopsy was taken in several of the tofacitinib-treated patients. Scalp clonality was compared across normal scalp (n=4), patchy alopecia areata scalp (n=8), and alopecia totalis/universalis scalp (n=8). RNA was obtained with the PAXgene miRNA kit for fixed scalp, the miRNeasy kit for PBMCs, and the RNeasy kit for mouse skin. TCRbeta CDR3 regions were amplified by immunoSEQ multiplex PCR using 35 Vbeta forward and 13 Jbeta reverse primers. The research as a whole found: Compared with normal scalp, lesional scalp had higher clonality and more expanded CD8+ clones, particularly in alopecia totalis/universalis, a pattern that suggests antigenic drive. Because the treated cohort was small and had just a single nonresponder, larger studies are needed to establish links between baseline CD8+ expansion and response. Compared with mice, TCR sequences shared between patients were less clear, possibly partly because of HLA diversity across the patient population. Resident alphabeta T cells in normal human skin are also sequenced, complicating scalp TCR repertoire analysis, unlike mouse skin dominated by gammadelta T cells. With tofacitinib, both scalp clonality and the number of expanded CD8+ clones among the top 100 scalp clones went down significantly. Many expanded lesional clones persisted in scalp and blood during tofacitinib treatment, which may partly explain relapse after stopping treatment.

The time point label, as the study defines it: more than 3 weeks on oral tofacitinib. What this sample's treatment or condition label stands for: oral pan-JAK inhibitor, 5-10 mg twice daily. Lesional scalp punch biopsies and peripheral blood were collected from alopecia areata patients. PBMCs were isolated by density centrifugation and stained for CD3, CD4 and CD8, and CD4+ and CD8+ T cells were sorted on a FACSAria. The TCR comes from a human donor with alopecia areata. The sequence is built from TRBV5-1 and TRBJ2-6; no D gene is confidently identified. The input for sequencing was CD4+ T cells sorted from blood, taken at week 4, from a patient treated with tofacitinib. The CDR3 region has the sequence CASREVAGANVLTF. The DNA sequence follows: TGCGCCAGCAGGGAAGTAGCTGGGGCCAACGTCCTGACTTTC.